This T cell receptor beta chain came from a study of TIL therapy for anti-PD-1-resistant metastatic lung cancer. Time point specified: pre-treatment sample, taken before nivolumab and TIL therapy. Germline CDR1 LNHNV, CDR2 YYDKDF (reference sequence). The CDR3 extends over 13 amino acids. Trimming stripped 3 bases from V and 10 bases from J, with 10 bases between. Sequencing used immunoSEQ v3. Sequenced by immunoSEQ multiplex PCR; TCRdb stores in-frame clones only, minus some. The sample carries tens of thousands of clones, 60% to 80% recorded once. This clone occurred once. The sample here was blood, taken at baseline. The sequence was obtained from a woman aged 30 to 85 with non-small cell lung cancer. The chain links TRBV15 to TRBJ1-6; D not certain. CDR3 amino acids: CATSRDPNSPLHF. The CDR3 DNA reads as TGTGCCACCAGCAGGGACCCAAACTCACCCCTCCACTTT.